What follows is one T cell receptor beta chain and its context. Which antigen it targets is not known. Per-nucleotide qualities are absent, and no much larger clonotype sits a single base away. The sample is drawn from a study of cytomegalovirus exposure and HLA in healthy donors (dated by TCRdb to the late 2010s). In the study overall: An earlier analysis of approximately 600 of the donors reported about 250 Gb of sequence data and roughly 100 million unique TCR beta sequences from some 180 million T cells. Several DR-DQ haplotypes were treated as single units for association and clustering because of strong linkage in the cohort. To predict cytomegalovirus infection status, the study brought together high-throughput TCR immunosequencing, statistical association of individual TCRs with disease status, and machine learning. All discovery cohort repertoires had been generated using a single sequencing platform. Both class I and class II loci were covered by HLA typing, at four-digit resolution. In a later analysis, previously published TCR beta repertoires from hundreds of donors were re-analyzed and high-resolution HLA genotyping was added so that TCR occurrence patterns could be studied. Across about 380 genotyped donors of the cohort, an average of about 240,000 unique TCR beta nucleotide sequences per donor were sequenced, and 15% to 20% of those sequences were non-productive. Donor age, sex, ethnicity and CMV serostatus were compiled together with the repertoire data. The T cell repertoires of 670 or so subjects were profiled by immunosequencing and related to cytomegalovirus serostatus. Genome-wide SNP genotypes for about 60% of the roughly 670 donors were used in a later genetic analysis, which treated that subset as a discovery cohort. Among the roughly 400 genotyped donors, approximately 76% belonged to the genetic ancestry cluster associated with self-reported Caucasian donors. An earlier analysis of several hundred of the donors applied high-throughput TCR beta sequencing to assess whether each TCR beta V gene segment acted as functional or pseudogenic. A separate validation cohort of more than 100 different subjects was used in addition to the roughly 720-subject first cohort. Approximately 300 gigabases of sequencing data and tens of millions of unique TCR sequences were included in an early release covering 500 to 750 HLA-typed donors. The aim of the study was to test whether cataloging public T cell receptors could identify signatures of past pathogen exposure. Typing coverage differed by locus: A, B, C, DRB1 and DQB1 were typed in roughly 629-640 donors, DQA1 in about 560, DPA1 in roughly 590, and DPB1 in 472. Rather than drawing on any new phenotypic data, the later analysis identified candidate immune exposures from TCR beta sequences and the way those sequences occurred across donors. Findings and caveats that apply to the study as a whole: A few of the identified cytomegalovirus-associated TCR beta chains were confirmed in vitro to be specific for cytomegalovirus antigens. Across donors, most TCR sequences were observed very rarely, whereas some public TCRs were present in many individuals. Compared with the 666-donor mean, donors in an Asian-associated ancestry cluster had fewer N-insertions in productive TCRs, according to a later genetic analysis. The presence/absence analyses assumed that sequencing depth was roughly uniform across donors, and that assumption may not be true. The classifier was reported to diagnose cytomegalovirus status with high specificity and sensitivity in both the original cohort and the validation cohort. A group of highly shared sequence variants was considered likely to be a technical artifact of the sequencing pipeline. In a later genetic analysis, a missense DCLRE1C variant was associated with V-gene and J-gene trimming of TCR beta chains, and the association was replicated in an independent cohort. Because counts were too low, about 15 rarely observed V segments, including chromosome 9 orphons, were left out of the earlier analysis of approximately 580 of the donors. A further reported finding was that TCR beta sequences accurately predicted the HLA-A and HLA-B alleles for most subjects in the first cohort. A later analysis associated 17,000 or so TCR beta sequences with specific HLA alleles at a false discovery rate of 0.05. Compared with equally common non-associated chains, HLA-associated TCR beta chains in a later analysis were more clonally expanded and had lower generation probabilities. In an earlier analysis of around 500 of the donors, most TCR beta V segments appeared in productive rearrangements about 90% or about 30% of the time, broadly matching IMGT annotations. The 87-base-pair reads could not distinguish some IMGT-functional V segments, including TRBV6-2 and TRBV6-3, so those segments were excluded. When HLA alleles, especially DR and DQ, strongly co-occurred, attributing TCR associations to individual alleles was difficult. In a later analysis, the rate of TCR association differed among HLA loci, with DRB1 alleles having the most associated TCRs and HLA-C alleles having the fewest. In a later analysis, most CMV-associated TCR beta chains were found to appear HLA-restricted, with HLA associations seemingly driven largely by CMV exposure. Correlated functional status among segregating V segments might reflect linkage disequilibrium, but an unknown experimental factor could not be ruled out. CMV serostatus was the only immune exposure information available for the cohort. Because some donors lacked HLA typing at each locus, the association tests relied only on the typed subset. Several of the top co-occurrence clusters appeared to be linked to parvovirus B19, influenza, CMV and Epstein-Barr virus, according to a later analysis. This cohort had only TCR beta chains sequenced, and the lack of alpha or paired-chain data limited which features could be detected. The study gave a list of about 150 TCR beta chains associated with cytomegalovirus. The authors suggested that the approach could potentially be generalized to other disease states and immunological phenotypes.

The cohort consisted of some 670 healthy bone marrow donors. Cohort members were all nominally healthy when sampled, although unrecorded immune exposures were likely present. The donor was CMV seronegative and belonged to the group of approximately 320 seronegative cohort members. Each donor provided a peripheral blood sample, and peripheral blood mononuclear cells were used for TCR beta sequencing. Genomic DNA extraction from the blood cell samples was performed with the Qiagen DNeasy Blood Extraction Kit. The library was generated by the immunoSEQ multiplex PCR assay. A mixture of 60 forward primers for TCR Vbeta segments and 13 reverse primers for TCR Jbeta segments was used in the multiplex PCR. Amplification of the CDR3 region of rearranged TCR beta genes was performed with a multiplex PCR assay on genomic DNA. On the Illumina HiSeq System, the amplified TCR beta libraries were sequenced as 87-base-pair reads. The authors' pipeline ran thus. A later analysis counted tens of millions of unique TCR beta chains across the 666 repertoires, and around 9.9 million of these chains were shared by at least two donors. To remove PCR and sequencing errors, raw reads were error-corrected and collapsed into unique sequences using a nearest-neighbor algorithm that merged closely related sequences. V, D and J gene segments were assigned by aligning CDR3 sequences to IMGT reference sequences. Each retained sequence needed at least a six-nucleotide match to both a V gene segment and a J gene segment. Rearrangements were called productive when the CDR3 lacked stop codons and stayed in frame with V and J; all others were non-productive. Following IMGT convention, CDR3 was defined as the stretch from the second conserved V-encoded cysteine to the conserved J-encoded phenylalanine. In an earlier analysis of approximately 590 of the donors, sequences lacking an unambiguous match to a single V gene segment were excluded. In an earlier analysis of around 600 of the donors, V segments were called functional above 56.7% productive rearrangements and were called segregating when the between-donor standard deviation exceeded 5%. To diagnose cytomegalovirus status from the catalog of TCR beta chain sequences, a statistical classification framework was built. In a later analysis, TCR nucleotide sequences were compared against IMGT/GENE-DB human TR gene sequences so that V and J genes could be assigned. A later analysis assigned CDR3 sequences and most-parsimonious VDJ recombination scenarios with the TCRdist pipeline. In a later analysis, each TCR beta chain was defined by its CDR3 amino acid sequence together with its V-gene family, and reads lacking a unique V-gene family were excluded. In a later analysis, around 650 highly shared, low-generation-probability nucleotide sequences were removed to address suspected cross-contamination and a sequencing artifact. For each public chain, a later analysis derived a clonal expansion index from normalized ranks of inferred template counts within each repertoire. A later analysis computed generation probabilities with a VDJ recombination model fitted to out-of-frame rearrangements, and checked the results against IGoR. Hypergeometric tests were used in a later analysis to score TCR-TCR, TCR-HLA and TCR-CMV co-occurrence, with a repertoire-size bias correction applied to the TCR pairs. In a later analysis, false discovery rates were estimated by permuting HLA or CMV assignments 20 times. In a later analysis, co-occurring TCRs were grouped using DBSCAN, with TCRdist sequence similarity added in when clustering inside HLA-allele-positive subsets. Repertoires with fewer than 30,000 or more than 120,000 public chains were left out of co-occurrence clustering, as were five repertoires with anomalous nucleotide sharing. Entries here come from immuneACCESS through TCRdb and include only in-frame sequences with V and J called. Some clones fail to appear in such tables; in the studies checked, an unresolved V gene covers under half of the shortfall, and the cause of the remainder is unknown. The V and J calls and clone size are taken from that table; D and trimming were inferred from the DNA. This sample holds fewer than 140,000 clones; 65% to 80% were observed only once. In total, the top ten clones hold roughly 3.4% of the sample.

Measured from the cysteine to the phenylalanine, the CDR3 is 16 residues long. Only CDR3 DNA is held: 48 bases, read in frame from base 1. From V the trimming removes 1 base and from J it removes 3 bases, while the gene matches leave 8 bases of the junction unaccounted for. The germline V gene yields MDHEN for CDR1 and SYDVKM for CDR2. Sequences were obtained from PBMCs. This TCR derives from a man in his 60s in good health and CMV-seronegative. The V and J genes are TRBV28 and TRBJ1-2; 7 bases in between match TRBD1. Here the CDR3 is given as CASSLYGRDRYYGYTF. The nucleotides are TGTGCCAGCAGTTTATATGGTAGGGACAGATACTATGGCTACACCTTC.